This T cell receptor beta chain was recovered during a study of T-cell memory formation after mild COVID-19. Constant-segment primers served in 5'RACE that generated TCR alpha and TCR beta cDNA libraries bearing sample barcodes and UMIs. MiXCR was run by TCRdb on the 5' RACE reads, yielding one entry per CDR3 protein. Of 470,000 or so distinct CDR3 sequences in the sample, 15% to 20% were seen once. The CDR3 is 15 amino acids. Germline V lookup: CDR1 SGHTA, CDR2 FQGNSA. V was shortened by 1 base and J by 6 bases, with 16 bases between the two germline ends. This clonotype has only a few counts. What it binds is unknown. General study results and limits: Contracting clones localized mainly to CM and EM when CD4+ and mainly to EMRA when CD8+. Pre-infection memory already had some responding clones, implying cross-reactive memory joined. Clones that shrank (day 15 to 85) were balanced CD4/CD8, whereas later expanders leaned CD4+.

This chain links TRBV7-2 with TRBJ2-7, with D hard to call. The sequence was collected from an adult woman who had mild COVID-19 (a few samples of this study predate the infection). Cell type and time point are not known. What was sequenced was PBMCs or a T cell subset sorted from them (not recorded which). The CDR3 reads CASSLVPGLAGEQYF. The CDR3, as DNA: TGTGCCAGCAGCTTAGTTCCGGGTTTAGCTGGCGAGCAGTACTTC.